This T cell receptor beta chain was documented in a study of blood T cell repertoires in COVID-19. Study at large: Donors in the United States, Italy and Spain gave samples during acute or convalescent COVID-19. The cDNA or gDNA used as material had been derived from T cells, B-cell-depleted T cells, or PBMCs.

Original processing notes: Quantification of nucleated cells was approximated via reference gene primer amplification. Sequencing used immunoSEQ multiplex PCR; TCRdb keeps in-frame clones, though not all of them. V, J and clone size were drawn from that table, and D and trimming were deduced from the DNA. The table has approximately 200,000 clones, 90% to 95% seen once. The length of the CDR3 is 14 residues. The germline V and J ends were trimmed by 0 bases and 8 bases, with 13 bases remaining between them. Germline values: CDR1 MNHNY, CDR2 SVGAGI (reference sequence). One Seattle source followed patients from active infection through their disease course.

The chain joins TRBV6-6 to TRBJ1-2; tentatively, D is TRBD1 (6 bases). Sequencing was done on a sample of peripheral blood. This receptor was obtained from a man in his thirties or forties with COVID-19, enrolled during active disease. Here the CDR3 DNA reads TGTGCCAGCAGTTACTCCACAGGGAGTGTAGGCTACACCTTC. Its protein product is CASSYSTGSVGYTF.